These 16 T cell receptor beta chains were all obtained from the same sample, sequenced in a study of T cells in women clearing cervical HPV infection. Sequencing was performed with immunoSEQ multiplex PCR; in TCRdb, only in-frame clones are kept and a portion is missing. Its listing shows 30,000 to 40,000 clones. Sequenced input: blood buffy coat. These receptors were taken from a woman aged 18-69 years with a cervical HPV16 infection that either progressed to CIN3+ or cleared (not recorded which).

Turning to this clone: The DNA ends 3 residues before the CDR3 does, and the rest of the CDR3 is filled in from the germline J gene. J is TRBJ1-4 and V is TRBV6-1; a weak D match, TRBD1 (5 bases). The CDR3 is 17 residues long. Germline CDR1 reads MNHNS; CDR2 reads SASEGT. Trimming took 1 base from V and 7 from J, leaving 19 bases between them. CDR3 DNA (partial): TGTGCCAGCAGTGAAGAGACAGTCTCCTTTCCCTCTGAAAAA. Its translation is CASSEETVSFPSEK. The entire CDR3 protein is CASSEETVSFPSEKLFF.

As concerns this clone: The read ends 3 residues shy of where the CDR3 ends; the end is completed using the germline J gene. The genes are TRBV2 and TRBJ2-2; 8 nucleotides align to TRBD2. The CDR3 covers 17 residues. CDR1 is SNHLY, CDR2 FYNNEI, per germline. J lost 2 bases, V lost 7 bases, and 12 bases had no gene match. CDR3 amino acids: CASTQGYRGGNTGELFF. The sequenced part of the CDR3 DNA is TGTGCCAGCACCCAGGGTTATCGGGGGGGAAACACCGGGGAG.

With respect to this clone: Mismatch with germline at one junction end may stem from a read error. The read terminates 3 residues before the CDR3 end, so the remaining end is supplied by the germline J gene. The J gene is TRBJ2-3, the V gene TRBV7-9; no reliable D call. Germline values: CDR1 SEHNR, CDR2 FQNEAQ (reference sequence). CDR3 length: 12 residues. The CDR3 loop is CASSLGTETQYF. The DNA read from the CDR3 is TGTGCCAGCAGCTTAGGTACAGAGACG.

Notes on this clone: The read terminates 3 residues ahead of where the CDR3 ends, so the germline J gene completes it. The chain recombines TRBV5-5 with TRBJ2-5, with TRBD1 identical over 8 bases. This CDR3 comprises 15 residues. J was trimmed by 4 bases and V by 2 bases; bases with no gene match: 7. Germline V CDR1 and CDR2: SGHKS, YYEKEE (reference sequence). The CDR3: CASSFGQGRVETQYF. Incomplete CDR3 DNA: TGTGCCAGCAGCTTTGGACAGGGACGGGTAGAGACC.

CDR3 loop: CASSLNPAGRQYF. CDR3 DNA, as far as it was read: TGTGCCAGCAGCTTAAACCCGGCAGGGCGT. V is TRBV7-3 and J is TRBJ2-4, with D perhaps TRBD1 (5 bases). The read stops 3 residues short of the end of the CDR3; the missing end is completed from the germline J gene. CDR3 length: 13 amino acids. The germline gives CDR1 SGHTA, CDR2 FQGTGA.

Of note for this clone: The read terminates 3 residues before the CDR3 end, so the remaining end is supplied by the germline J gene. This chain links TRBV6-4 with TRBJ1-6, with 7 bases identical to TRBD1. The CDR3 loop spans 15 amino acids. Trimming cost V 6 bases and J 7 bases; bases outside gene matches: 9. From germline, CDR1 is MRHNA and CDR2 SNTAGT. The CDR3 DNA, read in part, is TGTGCCAGCAGGGAAGAACAGGGGATCAATTCACCC. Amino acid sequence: CASREEQGINSP. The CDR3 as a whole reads CASREEQGINSPLHF.

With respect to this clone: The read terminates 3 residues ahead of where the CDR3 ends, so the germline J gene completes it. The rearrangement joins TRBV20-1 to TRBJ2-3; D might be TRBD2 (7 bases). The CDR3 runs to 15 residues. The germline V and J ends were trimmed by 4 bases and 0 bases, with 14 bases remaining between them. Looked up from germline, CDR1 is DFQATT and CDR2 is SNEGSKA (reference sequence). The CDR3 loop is CSAIGGATSTDTQYF. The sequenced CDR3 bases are TGCAGTGCTATTGGGGGGGCGACTAGCACAGATACG.

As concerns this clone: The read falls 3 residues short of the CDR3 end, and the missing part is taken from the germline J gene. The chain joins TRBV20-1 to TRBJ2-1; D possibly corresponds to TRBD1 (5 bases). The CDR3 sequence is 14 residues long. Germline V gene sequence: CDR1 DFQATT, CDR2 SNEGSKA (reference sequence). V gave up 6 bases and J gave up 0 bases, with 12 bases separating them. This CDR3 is CSAIRTHSYNEQFF. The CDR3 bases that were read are TGCAGTGCCATCCGGACACACTCCTACAATGAG.

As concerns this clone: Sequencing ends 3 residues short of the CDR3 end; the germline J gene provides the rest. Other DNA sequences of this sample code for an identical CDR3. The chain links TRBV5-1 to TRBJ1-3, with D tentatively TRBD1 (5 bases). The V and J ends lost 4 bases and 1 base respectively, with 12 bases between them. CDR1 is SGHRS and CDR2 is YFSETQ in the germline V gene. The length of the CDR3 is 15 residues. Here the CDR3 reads CASSQSPGSGNTIYF. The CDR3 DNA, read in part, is TGCGCCAGCAGCCAGTCACCAGGGTCTGGAAACACC.

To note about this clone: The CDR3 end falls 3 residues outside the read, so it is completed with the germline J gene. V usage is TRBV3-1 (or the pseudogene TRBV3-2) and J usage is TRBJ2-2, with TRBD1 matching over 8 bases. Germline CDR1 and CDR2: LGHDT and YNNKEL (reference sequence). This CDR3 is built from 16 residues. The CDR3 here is CASSQRWGQVTSPLFF. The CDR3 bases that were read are TGTGCCAGCAGCCAACGCTGGGGACAGGTTACTTCACCG.

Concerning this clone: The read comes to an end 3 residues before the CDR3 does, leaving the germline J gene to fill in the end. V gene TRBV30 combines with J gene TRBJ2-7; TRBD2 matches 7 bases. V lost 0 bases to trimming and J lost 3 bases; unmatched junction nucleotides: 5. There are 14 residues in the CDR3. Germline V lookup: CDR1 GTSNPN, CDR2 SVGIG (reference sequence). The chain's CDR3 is CAWSVDGGNYEQYF. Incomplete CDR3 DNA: TGTGCCTGGAGTGTCGACGGGGGGAACTACGAG.

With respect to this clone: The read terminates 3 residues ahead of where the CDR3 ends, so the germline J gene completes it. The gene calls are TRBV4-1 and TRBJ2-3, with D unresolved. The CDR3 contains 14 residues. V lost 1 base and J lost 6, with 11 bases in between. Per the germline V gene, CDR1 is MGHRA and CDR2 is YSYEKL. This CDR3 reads CASSQAHIGDTQYF. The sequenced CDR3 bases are TGCGCCAGCAGCCAAGCTCACATAGGGGATACG.

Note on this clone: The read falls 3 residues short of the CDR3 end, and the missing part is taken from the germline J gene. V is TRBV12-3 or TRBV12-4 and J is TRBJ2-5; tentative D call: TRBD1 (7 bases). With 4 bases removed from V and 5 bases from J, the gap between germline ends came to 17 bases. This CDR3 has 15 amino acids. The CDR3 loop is CASSSRTGLSETQYF. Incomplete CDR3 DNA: TGTGCCAGCAGTTCCCGGACAGGACTAAGCGAGACC.

The covered CDR3 bases are TGTGCCAGCTCACCATGGGACAGGGGGTTTTCCACAGATACC. Residues: CASSPWDRGFSTDT. The entire CDR3 is CASSPWDRGFSTDTYTF. The chain couples TRBV18 to TRBJ1-2; 11 positions match TRBD1. The read ends 3 residues early relative to the CDR3; the germline J gene fills the gap. The germline gives CDR1 KGHSH, CDR2 LQKENI. There are 17 residues in the CDR3.

The CDR3 loop reads CSVQTGGPKETQYF. The CDR3 bases that were read are TGCAGTGTCCAGACGGGGGGGCCTAAAGAGACC. This rearrangement joins TRBV20-1 to TRBJ2-5; 8 bases line up with TRBD2. The CDR3 end falls 3 residues outside the read, so it is completed with the germline J gene. Germline CDR1 reads DFQATT; CDR2 reads SNEGSKA (reference sequence). CDR3 length: 14 amino acids. The junction had 10 bases not matched to a gene; V was cut back by 7 bases and J by 3 bases.

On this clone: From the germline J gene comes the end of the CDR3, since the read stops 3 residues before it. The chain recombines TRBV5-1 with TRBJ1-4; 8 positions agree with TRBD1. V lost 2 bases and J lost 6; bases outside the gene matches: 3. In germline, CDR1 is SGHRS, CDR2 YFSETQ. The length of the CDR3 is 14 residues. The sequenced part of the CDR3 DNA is TGCGCCAGCAGCTTTGGACAGGGTTATGAAAAA. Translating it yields CASSFGQGYEK. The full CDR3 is CASSFGQGYEKLFF.